This passage covers 2 T cell receptor beta chains from one sample sequenced in a study of control samples from healthy donors and cancer patients. The data were produced by immunoSEQ multiplex PCR, yet TCRdb's version contains in-frame clones alone and is incomplete. The repertoire holds about 34,000 clones, more than 85% seen once, with roughly 1.5% in the top ten. Sample: PBMCs. The receptors shown here come from a woman between 40 and 50 years old with lung cancer.

In its sample, this clone was seen once. The chain is built from TRBV19 and TRBJ2-7, with a tentative D call TRBD2 (5 bases). V was cut by 4 bases and J by 3 bases, with 7 bases left in between. This CDR3 region has 12 residues. Germline V gives CDR1 LNHDA, CDR2 SQIVND (reference sequence). The CDR3: CASSTGYYEQYF. In DNA form, the CDR3 reads TGTGCCAGTAGTACGGGGTACTACGAGCAGTACTTC.

The rearrangement uses TRBV9 and TRBJ1-1; 11 positions match TRBD1. J lost 5 bases, V lost 3 bases, and 6 bases had no gene match. Germline V CDR1 and CDR2: SGDLS, YYNGEE. This CDR3 is built from 15 residues. CDR3 coding DNA: TGTGCCAGCAGCGCCCGGACAGGGGGCAGGACTGAAGCTTTCTTT. Its translation: CASSARTGGRTEAFF. The full variable domain, its missing parts supplied by reference TRBV9 and TRBJ1-1, is DSGVTQTPKHLITATGQRVTLRCSPRSGDLSVYWYQQSLDQGLQFLIQYYNGEERAKGNILERFSAQQFPDLHSELNLSSLELGDSALYFCASSARTGGRTEAFFGQGTRLTVV.